This entry describes one T cell receptor beta chain. Each CDR3 protein gets one entry in TCRdb, which reprocessed the 5' RACE reads and gives no DNA. The sample totals about 540,000 distinct CDR3 sequences; its top ten clones hold roughly 3.6%. These data come from a study of T cells expressing NK-cell markers. Germline values: CDR1 LGHNT, CDR2 FRNRAP. The CDR3 spans 14 residues. This rearrangement joins TRBV12-5 to TRBJ2-1. Input material: blood T cells: a sorted CD56 or NKG2C T cell subset, CD4+ or CD8+ T cells, or bulk PBMC T cells (not recorded which). The receptor comes from a man aged 18 to 29 in good health. The CDR3 here is CASGWGGSNNEQFF.